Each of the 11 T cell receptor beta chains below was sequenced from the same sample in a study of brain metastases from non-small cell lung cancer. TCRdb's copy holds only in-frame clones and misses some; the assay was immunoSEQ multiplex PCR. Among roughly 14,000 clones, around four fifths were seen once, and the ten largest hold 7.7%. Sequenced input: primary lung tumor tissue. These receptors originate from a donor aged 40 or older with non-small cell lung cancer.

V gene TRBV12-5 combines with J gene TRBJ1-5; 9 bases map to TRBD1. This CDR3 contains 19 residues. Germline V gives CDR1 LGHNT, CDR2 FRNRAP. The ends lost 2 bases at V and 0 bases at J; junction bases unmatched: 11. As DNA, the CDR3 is TGTGCTAGTGGTTTGACCTCCGGGACAGGGCTATATAGCAATCAGCCCCAGCATTTT. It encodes CASGLTSGTGLYSNQPQHF.

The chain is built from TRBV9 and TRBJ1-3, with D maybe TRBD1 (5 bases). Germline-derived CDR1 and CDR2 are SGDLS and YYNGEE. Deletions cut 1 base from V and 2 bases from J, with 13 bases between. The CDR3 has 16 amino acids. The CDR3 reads CASSVSQQGTGNTIYF. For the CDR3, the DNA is TGTGCCAGCAGCGTAAGCCAGCAGGGCACTGGAAACACCATATATTTT.

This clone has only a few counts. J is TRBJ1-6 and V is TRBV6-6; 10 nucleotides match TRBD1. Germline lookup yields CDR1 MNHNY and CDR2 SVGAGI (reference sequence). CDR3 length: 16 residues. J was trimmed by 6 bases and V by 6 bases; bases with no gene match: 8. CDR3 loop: CASRPGTGVGNSPLHF. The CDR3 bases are TGTGCCAGCAGGCCCGGGACAGGGGTGGGTAATTCACCCCTCCACTTT.

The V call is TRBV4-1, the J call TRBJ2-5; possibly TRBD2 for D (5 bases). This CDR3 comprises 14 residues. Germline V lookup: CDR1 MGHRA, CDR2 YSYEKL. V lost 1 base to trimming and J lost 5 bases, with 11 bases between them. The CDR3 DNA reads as TGCGCCAGCAGCCAAGGAGGGCTCGGCGAGACCCAGTACTTC. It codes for CASSQGGLGETQYF.

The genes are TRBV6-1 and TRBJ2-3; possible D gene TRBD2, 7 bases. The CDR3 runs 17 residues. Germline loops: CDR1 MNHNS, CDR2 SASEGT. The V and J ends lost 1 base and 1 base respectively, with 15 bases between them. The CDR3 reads CASSEVGGARGTDTQYF. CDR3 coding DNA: TGTGCCAGCAGTGAAGTTGGGGGGGCGAGGGGCACAGATACGCAGTATTTT.

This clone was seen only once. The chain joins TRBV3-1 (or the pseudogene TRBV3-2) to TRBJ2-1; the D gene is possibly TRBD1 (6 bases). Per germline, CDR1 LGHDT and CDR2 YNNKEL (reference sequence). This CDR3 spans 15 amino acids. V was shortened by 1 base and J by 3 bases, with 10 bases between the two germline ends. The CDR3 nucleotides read TGTGCCAGCAGCCAAGGCAGGGGTGTCTACAATGAGCAGTTCTTC. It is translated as CASSQGRGVYNEQFF.

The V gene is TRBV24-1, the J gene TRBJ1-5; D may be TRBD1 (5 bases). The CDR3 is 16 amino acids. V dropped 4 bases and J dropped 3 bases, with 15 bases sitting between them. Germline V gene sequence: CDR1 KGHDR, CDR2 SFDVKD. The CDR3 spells CATSDHRQGDNQPQHF. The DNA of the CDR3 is TGTGCCACCAGTGACCACCGGCAGGGCGACAATCAGCCCCAGCATTTT.

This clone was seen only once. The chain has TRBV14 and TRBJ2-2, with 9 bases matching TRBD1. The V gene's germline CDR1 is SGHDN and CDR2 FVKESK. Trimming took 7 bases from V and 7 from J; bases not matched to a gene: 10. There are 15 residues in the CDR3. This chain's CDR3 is CASNRPGTGNGELFF. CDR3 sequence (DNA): TGTGCCAGCAACCGTCCCGGGACAGGGAACGGGGAGCTGTTTTTT. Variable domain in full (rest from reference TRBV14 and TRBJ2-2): EAGVTQFPSHSVIEKGQTVTLRCDPISGHDNLYWYRRVMGKEIKFLLHFVKESKQDESGMPNNRFLAERTGGTYSTLKVQPAELEDSGVYFCASNRPGTGNGELFFGEGSRLTVL.

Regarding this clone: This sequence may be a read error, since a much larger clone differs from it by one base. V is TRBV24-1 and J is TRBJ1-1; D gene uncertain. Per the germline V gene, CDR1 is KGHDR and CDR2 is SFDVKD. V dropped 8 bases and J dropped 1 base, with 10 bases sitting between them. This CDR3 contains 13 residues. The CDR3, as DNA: TGTGCCACCAACTTCACAGCGAACACTGAAGCTTTCTTT. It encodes CATNFTANTEAFF.

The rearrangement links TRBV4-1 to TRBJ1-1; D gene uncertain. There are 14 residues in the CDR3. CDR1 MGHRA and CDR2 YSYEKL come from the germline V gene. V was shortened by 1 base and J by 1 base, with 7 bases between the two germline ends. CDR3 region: CASSQGGKNTEAFF. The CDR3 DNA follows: TGCGCCAGCAGCCAAGGAGGGAAGAACACTGAAGCTTTCTTT.

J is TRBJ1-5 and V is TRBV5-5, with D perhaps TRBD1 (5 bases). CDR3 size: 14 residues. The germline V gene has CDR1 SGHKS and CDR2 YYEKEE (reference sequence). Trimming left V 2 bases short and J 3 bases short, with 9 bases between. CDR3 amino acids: CASSFETDNQPQHF. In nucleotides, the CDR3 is TGTGCCAGCAGCTTCGAGACAGACAATCAGCCCCAGCATTTT. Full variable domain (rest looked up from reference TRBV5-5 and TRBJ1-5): DAGVTQSPTHLIKTRGQQVTLRCSPISGHKSVSWYQQVLGQGPQFIFQYYEKEERGRGNFPDRFSARQFPNYSSELNVNALLLGDSALYLCASSFETDNQPQHFGDGTRLSIL.